The rows below give T cell receptor beta chains drawn from one sample of a study of T cell responses to AZD1222 COVID-19 vaccine. Profiling relied on immunoSEQ multiplex PCR, and the TCRdb table lists in-frame clones only, not all of them. This sample carries around 92,000 clones, more than 75% of them seen once, and the ten largest clones take 10%. Sequenced material: peripheral blood, taken on day 0 of AZD1222 vaccination. These receptors were obtained from an adult in good health. The CDR3 runs from the conserved cysteine through the conserved F or W. D genes are given only for firm matches. Clone size is stated in some rows and not others, as once, few, many or a class when expanded.

D gene	J gene	V gene	clone size	CDR3 DNA	CDR3 protein
NA	TRBJ1-5	TRBV19	NA	TGTGCCAGTAGTATGGTGGGGTTAAGCAATCAGCCCCAGCATTTT	CASSMVGLSNQPQHF
NA	TRBJ1-3	TRBV10-1	NA	TGCGCCAGCAGTGACGGTTCGAGCTCTGGAAACACCATATATTTT	CASSDGSSSGNTIYF
NA	TRBJ2-7	TRBV3-1/TRBV3-2	NA	TGTGCCAGCAGCCAAGGGGCGGTATACGAGCAGTACTTC	CASSQGAVYEQYF
NA	TRBJ1-1	TRBV6-5	NA	TGTGCCAGCAGCATCGACAGGACTGGTCAAGCTTTCTTT	CASSIDRTGQAFF
TRBD2	TRBJ2-5	TRBV5-1	few	TGCGCCAGCAGCTTCTCCCCTAGCGGGAGTGTGGGGCAAGAGACCCAGTACTTC	CASSFSPSGSVGQETQYF
NA	TRBJ2-2	TRBV7-8	few	TGTGCCAGCAGGGCCCTGGGGGCCGGGGAGCTGTTTTTT	CASRALGAGELFF
TRBD2	TRBJ2-3	TRBV5-1	NA	TGCGCCAGCAGCGCGAGCGGGAGCGACACAGATACGCAGTATTTT	CASSASGSDTDTQYF
TRBD2	TRBJ2-1	TRBV2	NA	TGTGCCAGCAGGGCGGGGCGGGTAGCGGGATACAATGAGCAGTTCTTC	CASRAGRVAGYNEQFF
NA	TRBJ2-7	TRBV11-2	NA	TGTGCCAGCAGCCTGGGACCTGCCTACGAGCAGTACTTC	CASSLGPAYEQYF
NA	TRBJ2-7	TRBV24-1	NA	TGTGCCACCAGTGGAGGGACCACCTACGAGCAGTACTTC	CATSGGTTYEQYF
NA	TRBJ2-5	TRBV18	NA	TGTGCCAGCTCACCGGTAGAAGAGACCCAGTACTTC	CASSPVEETQYF
NA	TRBJ2-7	TRBV5-1	NA	TGCGCCAGCTGCCGGGACGTAGTCTACGAGCAGTACTTC	CASCRDVVYEQYF
NA	TRBJ1-2	TRBV5-4	NA	TGTGCCAGCAGTACTGACGGCGCCGGCTACACCTTC	CASSTDGAGYTF
NA	TRBJ2-3	TRBV6-5	NA	TGTGCCAGCATGATGGGGGCCCGGGGTACAGATACGCAGTATTTT	CASMMGARGTDTQYF
NA	TRBJ2-5	TRBV12-3/TRBV12-4	NA	TGTGCCAGCAGTTTACATAGGGAAGAGACCCAGTACTTC	CASSLHREETQYF
NA	TRBJ1-4	TRBV19	NA	TGTGCCAGTAGTGAGGGTGCAACTAATGAAAAACTGTTTTTT	CASSEGATNEKLFF
NA	TRBJ1-4	TRBV6-5	few	TGTGCCAGCAGGCTAGGGAGCGCACCTAATGAAAAACTGTTTTTT	CASRLGSAPNEKLFF
TRBD1	TRBJ1-3	TRBV5-1	once	TGCGCCAGCAGTATAAACCGGGACAGGGGAAACACCATATATTTT	CASSINRDRGNTIYF
NA	TRBJ2-7	TRBV29-1	NA	TGCAGCGTTGAAGATGGGGCCGAAGAGCAGTACTTC	CSVEDGAEEQYF
NA	TRBJ2-5	TRBV5-1	NA	TGCGCCAGCAGCTTGGCCGGGGTAGAGACCCAGTACTTC	CASSLAGVETQYF
TRBD1	TRBJ1-1	TRBV4-1	few	TGCGCCAGCAGCCAGGGACAGGGGGCGCTTACTGAAGCTTTCTTT	CASSQGQGALTEAFF
NA	TRBJ1-1	TRBV18	NA	TGTGCCAGCTCACAATCATGGGCCATAGAGAACACTGAAGCTTTCTTT	CASSQSWAIENTEAFF
NA	TRBJ1-5	TRBV24-1	NA	TGTGCCACCAGTCAGGGCCGGAATCAGCCCCAGCATTTT	CATSQGRNQPQHF
NA	TRBJ2-3	TRBV2	NA	TGTGCCAGCAGAAAACAGGGAGGAGGTACAGATACGCAGTATTTT	CASRKQGGGTDTQYF
NA	TRBJ1-4	TRBV19	NA	TGTGCCAGTAGTCCCCCTGCGGGTCGACTGTTTTTT	CASSPPAGRLFF
NA	TRBJ2-2	TRBV7-9	NA	TGTGCCAGCAGCTTTAGCGGAGGGGAGCTGTTTTTT	CASSFSGGELFF
NA	TRBJ1-1	TRBV12-3/TRBV12-4	NA	TGTGCCAGCAGTTTAGTTCAGTCTGAAGCTTTCTTT	CASSLVQSEAFF
NA	TRBJ2-2	TRBV7-9	NA	TGTGCCAGGACCGTGGGGGAATCGAACACCGGGGAGCTGTTTTTT	CARTVGESNTGELFF
NA	TRBJ2-5	TRBV7-9	few	TGTGCCAGCAGCTTCAGGGGAGAGACCCAGTACTTC	CASSFRGETQYF
NA	TRBJ1-3	TRBV28	NA	TGTGCCAGCAGTTTATTGGGAAGGGACCACACCATATATTTT	CASSLLGRDHTIYF
NA	TRBJ1-3	TRBV7-9	NA	TGTGCCAGCAGCCCGTCGGCGGGGCGGCGAAACACCATATATTTT	CASSPSAGRRNTIYF
NA	TRBJ1-4	TRBV5-5	few	TGTGCCAGCAGCTTGTTAACGGGATTAGATGAAAAACTGTTTTTT	CASSLLTGLDEKLFF
NA	TRBJ1-6	TRBV21-1	NA	TGTGCCAGCAGCTCCGTACAGGGGTCATATAATTCACCCCTCCACTTT	CASSSVQGSYNSPLHF
NA	TRBJ2-3	TRBV5-1	NA	TGCGCCAGCAGCTTGGCGGGAGGCACAGATACGCAGTATTTT	CASSLAGGTDTQYF